The 32 T cell receptor beta chains given below trace back to one sample, sequenced in a study of T cells in localized non-small cell lung cancer. Profiling relied on immunoSEQ multiplex PCR, and the TCRdb table lists in-frame clones only, not all of them. Of over 10,000 clones listed, roughly 30% are singletons. This specimen consisted of lung tumor tissue, obtained before any cancer treatment. These receptor sequences come from an older female donor with stage I lung adenocarcinoma.

The rearrangement uses TRBV9 and TRBJ2-3; D might be TRBD1 (5 bases). Between the trimmed V and J ends, which lost 5 bases and 4 bases, there was a span of 8 bases. This CDR3 is 12 amino acids long. Germline values: CDR1 SGDLS, CDR2 YYNGEE. The CDR3 reads CASSEGADTQYF. CDR3 bases: TGTGCCAGCAGTGAAGGGGCAGATACGCAGTATTTT.

The chain combines TRBV19 with TRBJ2-6, with D hard to call. V was trimmed by 6 bases and J by 0 bases, leaving 9 bases between them. There are 15 residues in the CDR3. Germline loops: CDR1 LNHDA, CDR2 SQIVND (reference sequence). The CDR3 bases are TGTGCCAGTAGCCTGGGCTTCTCTGGGGCCAACGTCCTGACTTTC. Its translation is CASSLGFSGANVLTF.

The J gene is TRBJ1-2, the V gene TRBV11-3, with TRBD1 identical over 11 bases. The germline V gene has CDR1 SGHNT and CDR2 YENEEA. The CDR3 length is 14 residues. Trimming removed 5 bases from V and 7 bases from J; junction bases left unmatched: 6. The CDR3 here is CASSPRTGGSGYTF. DNA for the CDR3: TGTGCCAGCAGCCCCAGGACAGGGGGCAGTGGCTACACCTTC. Complete variable domain (other parts from reference TRBV11-3 and TRBJ1-2): EAGVVQSPRYKIIEKKQPVAFWCNPISGHNTLYWYLQNLGQGPELLIRYENEEAVDDSQLPKDRFSAERLKGVDSTLKIQPAELGDSAVYLCASSPRTGGSGYTFGSGTRLTVV.

This clone was seen repeatedly, ten times or more. V gene TRBV11-3 combines with J gene TRBJ1-6; 9 bases match TRBD1. The CDR3 length is 15 residues. CDR1 SGHNT and CDR2 YENEEA come from the germline V gene. V lost 5 bases and J lost 9; bases outside the gene matches: 8. CDR3 sequence: CASSPYGQGSSPLHF. CDR3 sequence (DNA): TGTGCCAGCAGCCCTTATGGACAGGGGAGTTCACCCCTCCACTTT.

This clone was seen only a few times. The chain joins TRBV4-1 to TRBJ1-2, with D hard to call. Germline V gene sequence: CDR1 MGHRA, CDR2 YSYEKL. There are 16 residues in the CDR3. The V and J ends lost 2 bases and 2 bases respectively, with 15 bases between them. The CDR3 sequence is CASSQQLRESNYGYTF. CDR3 sequence (DNA): TGCGCCAGCAGCCAACAGCTTAGGGAATCAAACTATGGCTACACCTTC.

The V and J genes are TRBV6-8 and TRBJ1-6, with TRBD1 matching over 10 bases. The CDR3 loop spans 17 amino acids. Germline CDR1 and CDR2: MNHGY and SAAAGT. V lost 2 bases to trimming and J lost 9 bases; unmatched junction nucleotides: 10. The chain's CDR3 is CASSYLRSGTGASPLHF. In nucleotides, the CDR3 is TGTGCCAGCAGTTACCTCCGGTCGGGGACAGGGGCTTCACCCCTCCACTTT.

There are a few counts of this clone. V usage is TRBV6-8 and J usage is TRBJ2-7; D unclear. Trimming took 4 bases from V and 0 from J, leaving 7 bases between them. The CDR3 has 13 residues. Germline values: CDR1 MNHGY, CDR2 SAAAGT. For the CDR3, the DNA is TGTGCCAGCAGTTTACACAACTCCTACGAGCAGTACTTC. Protein sequence: CASSLHNSYEQYF.

This sequence joins TRBV18 and TRBJ2-1; 8 nucleotides line up with TRBD1. The CDR3 has 15 amino acids. V dropped 6 bases and J dropped 2; count of bases not matched to a gene: 6. In germline, CDR1 is KGHSH, CDR2 LQKENI. The CDR3 DNA is TGTGCCAGCTCGCCGGGACAGGAGGCCTACAATGAGCAGTTCTTC. Protein: CASSPGQEAYNEQFF.

The rearrangement joins TRBV18 to TRBJ2-2, with a possible D match to TRBD2 (6 bases). This CDR3 spans 13 amino acids. With 4 bases removed from V and 7 bases from J, the gap between germline ends came to 10 bases. CDR1 is KGHSH and CDR2 is LQKENI in the germline V gene. The CDR3 region has the DNA TGTGCCAGCTCACGGAGGGATCGCGGGGAGCTGTTTTTT. Protein: CASSRRDRGELFF.

This clone was observed a handful of times. The chain employs TRBV10-2 and TRBJ1-1; no definite D call. Trimming left V 10 bases short and J 1 base short, with 19 bases between. The CDR3 totals 15 residues. Germline V gene sequence: CDR1 WSHSY, CDR2 SAAADI. CDR3: CATAPERTANTEAFF. In DNA form, the CDR3 reads TGCGCCACAGCCCCCGAGAGAACGGCGAACACTGAAGCTTTCTTT.

This chain uses TRBV7-4 with TRBJ1-1, with D tentatively TRBD1 (5 bases). The CDR3 is 15 amino acids. Per the germline V gene, CDR1 is SGHVT and CDR2 is SQSDAQ. Between the trimmed V and J ends, which lost 5 bases and 3 bases, there was a span of 16 bases. CDR3 in amino acids: CASSATAWGYTEAFF. In DNA form, the CDR3 reads TGTGCCAGCAGCGCCACAGCATGGGGGTACACTGAAGCTTTCTTT.

The CDR3 loop reads CASSLRTGPFYEQYF. CDR3 DNA: TGTGCCAGCAGCTTACGAACAGGTCCTTTTTACGAGCAGTACTTC. This rearrangement joins TRBV7-6 to TRBJ2-7; tentatively, D is TRBD1 (5 bases). CDR3 length equals 15 residues. Germline V gene sequence: CDR1 SGHVS, CDR2 FNYEAQ. Deletions cut 2 bases from V and 4 bases from J, with 15 bases between.

This clone was seen a few times. The chain carries TRBV30 and TRBJ1-4; D is unclear. Germline CDR1 GTSNPN, CDR2 SVGIG (reference sequence). The CDR3 is made up of 13 amino acids. V lost 4 bases and J 8 bases, leaving 14 bases between the germline ends. CDR3 bases: TGTGCCTGGATGGAGGGTGCGACGGAAAAACTGTTTTTT. It is translated as CAWMEGATEKLFF.

V usage is TRBV28 and J usage is TRBJ1-1; TRBD1 matches at 8 bases. Germline trimming cut 4 bases from V and 2 bases from J; bases unmatched to any gene: 6. The CDR3 runs 15 residues. Germline V gives CDR1 MDHEN, CDR2 SYDVKM. The CDR3 nucleotides read TGTGCCAGCAGTTCCCAGGGGGCTGATAACACTGAAGCTTTCTTT. Protein: CASSSQGADNTEAFF.

This clone was seen more than once but under ten times. This sequence joins TRBV19 and TRBJ1-3; D gene ambiguous. Trimming removed 8 bases from V and 0 bases from J, with 5 bases in between. Germline V gene sequence: CDR1 LNHDA, CDR2 SQIVND (reference sequence). The length of the CDR3 is 12 residues. This chain's CDR3 is CASESSGNTIYF. In nucleotides, the CDR3 is TGTGCCAGTGAGTCCTCTGGAAACACCATATATTTT.

The chain uses TRBV30 and TRBJ1-6; 7 bases map to TRBD1. CDR3 length: 13 residues. J was trimmed by 9 bases and V by 3 bases; bases with no gene match: 5. Germline V gives CDR1 GTSNPN, CDR2 SVGIG (reference sequence). CDR3 region: CAWRGAGGSPLHF. The CDR3 DNA follows: TGTGCCTGGAGGGGGGCAGGGGGTTCACCCCTCCACTTT.

The chain couples TRBV10-3 to TRBJ2-5; either TRBD1 or TRBD2 may supply D (5 bases each). Trimming removed 0 bases at V and 5 bases at J, with 10 bases between. CDR1 ENHRY and CDR2 SYGVKD come from the germline V gene. The CDR3 totals 14 residues. CDR3 loop: CAISESGVPETQYF. DNA of the CDR3: TGTGCCATCAGTGAGTCGGGGGTTCCGGAGACCCAGTACTTC.

Only a few counts were recorded for this clone. The V call is TRBV6-8, the J call TRBJ2-7, with TRBD2 as a possible D gene (6 bases). The CDR3 consists of 15 residues. Germline V lookup: CDR1 MNHGY, CDR2 SAAAGT. Trimming removed 6 bases at V and 1 base at J, with 16 bases between. The CDR3 DNA reads as TGTGCCAGCAGGGAACCGGGACTGCTGTCCTACGAGCAGTACTTC. It specifies CASREPGLLSYEQYF.

This clone has a handful of counts. The chain recombines TRBV11-3 with TRBJ1-1; D uncertain. This CDR3 has 14 residues. Per the germline V gene, CDR1 is SGHNT and CDR2 is YENEEA. V was pared by 7 bases and J by 1 base, with 13 bases between. The DNA for the CDR3 is TGTGCCAGCACGCTTGTGGGCGGGAACACTGAAGCTTTCTTT. It yields the protein CASTLVGGNTEAFF.

This clone was observed a handful of times. The chain combines TRBV6-8 with TRBJ2-5, with a weak D call TRBD2 (5 bases). V was cut by 6 bases and J by 4 bases, with 12 bases left in between. CDR3 length equals 13 residues. Looked up from germline, CDR1 is MNHGY and CDR2 is SAAAGT. The CDR3 spells CASRTVEGETQYF. The CDR3 DNA follows: TGTGCCAGCAGAACCGTTGAGGGAGAGACCCAGTACTTC.

This clone came up a few times. The chain couples TRBV11-3 to TRBJ2-1; D ambiguous. The V end was cut by 5 bases, the J end by 1 base, with 12 bases between. Germline assignment: CDR1 SGHNT and CDR2 YENEEA. This CDR3 has 15 residues. Here the CDR3 reads CASSRTGKSYNEQFF. The DNA of the CDR3 is TGTGCCAGCAGCCGAACCGGAAAGTCCTACAATGAGCAGTTCTTC.

V gene TRBV30 combines with J gene TRBJ2-3; D tentatively fits TRBD1 or TRBD2 (5 bases each). V lost 2 bases to trimming and J lost 5 bases, with 11 bases between them. This CDR3 region has 13 residues. Germline CDR1 is GTSNPN and CDR2 is SVGIG (reference sequence). CDR3 sequence reads: CAWSLKRGDTQYF. The CDR3 DNA follows: TGTGCCTGGAGTCTAAAGAGGGGAGATACGCAGTATTTT.

The V call is TRBV12-5, the J call TRBJ1-5, with D perhaps matching TRBD1 (6 bases). The germline V and J ends were trimmed by 1 base and 3 bases, with 13 bases remaining between them. CDR1 and CDR2 (germline): LGHNT, FRNRAP. The CDR3 covers 16 residues. DNA for the CDR3: TGTGCTAGTGGTTTGGACATTGGGGGGCCCAATCAGCCCCAGCATTTT. Protein product: CASGLDIGGPNQPQHF.

By its share, this clone is medium-sized. CDR3 sequence reads: CASSQELSREKLFF. Written as DNA, the CDR3 is TGTGCCAGCAGCCAAGAACTGTCGCGAGAAAAACTGTTTTTT. This sequence joins TRBV14 and TRBJ1-4, with unresolved D. The CDR3 covers 14 residues. Germline V lookup: CDR1 SGHDN, CDR2 FVKESK. V was cut by 0 bases and J by 8 bases, with 10 bases left in between.

The rearrangement uses TRBV11-3 and TRBJ1-2; D ambiguous. Germline-derived CDR1 and CDR2 are SGHNT and YENEEA. V lost 5 bases and J lost 5, with 15 bases in between. This CDR3 contains 14 residues. The CDR3 region has the DNA TGTGCCAGCAGCCCCCGGACTGAGCCATATGGCTACACCTTC. This sequence encodes CASSPRTEPYGYTF. Complete variable domain (other parts from reference TRBV11-3 and TRBJ1-2): EAGVVQSPRYKIIEKKQPVAFWCNPISGHNTLYWYLQNLGQGPELLIRYENEEAVDDSQLPKDRFSAERLKGVDSTLKIQPAELGDSAVYLCASSPRTEPYGYTFGSGTRLTVV.

This chain links TRBV11-3 with TRBJ2-2; TRBD2 agrees at 12 bases. CDR3 length: 16 residues. In germline, CDR1 is SGHNT, CDR2 YENEEA. The V gene end was trimmed by 3 bases and the J gene end by 6 bases; junction bases not matched to a gene: 5. In DNA, the CDR3 is TGTGCCAGCAGCTTGATGACTAGCGGGAGAGCCGGGGAGCTGTTTTTT. Translating gives CASSLMTSGRAGELFF.

This chain links TRBV14 with TRBJ2-5; 8 positions agree with TRBD1. With V trimmed by 4 bases and J by 5 bases, 15 bases remained unmatched. The CDR3 sequence is 17 residues long. The germline gives CDR1 SGHDN, CDR2 FVKESK. The CDR3 reads CASSRRFGQGGRETQYF. CDR3 in DNA: TGTGCCAGCAGCCGACGTTTCGGACAGGGCGGTCGTGAGACCCAGTACTTC.

The CDR3 nucleotides are TGTGCCAGCAGCCAAGTTTATGGGCTTGGGACCGCGAACACCGGGGAGCTGTTTTTT. This encodes CASSQVYGLGTANTGELFF. This chain uses TRBV14 with TRBJ2-2, with D perhaps TRBD1 or TRBD2 (5 bases each). Trimming stripped 1 base from V and 0 bases from J, with 18 bases between. The CDR3 covers 19 residues. CDR1 SGHDN and CDR2 FVKESK come from the germline V gene.

The V and J genes are TRBV12-5 and TRBJ1-1; no clear D gene. Trimming stripped 0 bases from V and 5 bases from J, with 10 bases between. Germline CDR1 is LGHNT and CDR2 is FRNRAP. The length of the CDR3 is 14 residues. The CDR3 here is CASGLVGRATEAFF. The CDR3 DNA follows: TGTGCTAGTGGTTTGGTAGGGAGGGCGACTGAAGCTTTCTTT.

This clone was counted between two and nine times. The V call is TRBV28, the J call TRBJ1-1; D unresolved. Germline V gene sequence: CDR1 MDHEN, CDR2 SYDVKM. The ends were cut back, 2 bases at V and 8 bases at J, with 12 bases in the middle. This CDR3 region has 13 residues. The CDR3 here is CASSLPQVAEAFF. The CDR3 DNA follows: TGTGCCAGCAGTTTACCCCAGGTGGCAGAAGCTTTCTTT.

This chain connects TRBV30 to TRBJ1-2; TRBD1 aligns across 8 bases. CDR1 GTSNPN and CDR2 SVGIG come from the germline V gene (reference sequence). The CDR3 loop spans 14 amino acids. The V segment lost 8 bases and the J segment 6 bases; nucleotides outside the gene matches: 14. DNA for the CDR3: TGTGCCGTCGACAGGGGAAATTGGGCGGATGGCTACACCTTC. Amino acid sequence: CAVDRGNWADGYTF.

This clone was seen a handful of times. V is TRBV6-8 and J is TRBJ1-5, with D possibly TRBD1 on 6 matching bases. The ends were cut back, 7 bases at V and 5 bases at J, with 15 bases in the middle. The CDR3 spans 14 residues. Germline V lookup: CDR1 MNHGY, CDR2 SAAAGT. In DNA form, the CDR3 reads TGTGCCAGCACCGAAGCCTCAGGGGATCAGCCCCAGCATTTT. This codes for CASTEASGDQPQHF.